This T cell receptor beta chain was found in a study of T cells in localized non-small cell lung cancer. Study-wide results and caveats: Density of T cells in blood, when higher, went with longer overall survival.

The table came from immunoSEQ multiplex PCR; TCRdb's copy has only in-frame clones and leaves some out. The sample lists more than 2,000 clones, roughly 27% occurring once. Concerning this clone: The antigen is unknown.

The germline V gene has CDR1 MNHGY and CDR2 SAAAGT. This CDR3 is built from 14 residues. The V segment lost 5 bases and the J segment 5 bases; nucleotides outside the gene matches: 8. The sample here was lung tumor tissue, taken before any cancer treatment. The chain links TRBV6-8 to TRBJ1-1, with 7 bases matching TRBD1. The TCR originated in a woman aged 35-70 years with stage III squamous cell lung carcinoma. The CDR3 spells CASSALTGATEAFF. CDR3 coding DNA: TGTGCCAGCAGTGCACTAACAGGGGCGACTGAAGCTTTCTTT.